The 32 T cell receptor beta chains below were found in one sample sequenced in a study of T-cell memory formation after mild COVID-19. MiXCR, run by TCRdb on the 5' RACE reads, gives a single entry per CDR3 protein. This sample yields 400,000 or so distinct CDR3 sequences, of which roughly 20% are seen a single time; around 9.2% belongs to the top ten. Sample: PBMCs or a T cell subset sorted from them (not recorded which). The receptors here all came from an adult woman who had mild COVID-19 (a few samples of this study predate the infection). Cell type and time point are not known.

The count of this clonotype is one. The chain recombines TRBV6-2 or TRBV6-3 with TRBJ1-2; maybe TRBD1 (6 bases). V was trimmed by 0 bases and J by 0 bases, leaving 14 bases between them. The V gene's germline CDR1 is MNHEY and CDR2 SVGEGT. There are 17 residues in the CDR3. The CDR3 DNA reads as TGTGCCAGCAGTTACTCTGATTACAGGGCTTCTAACTATGGCTACACCTTC. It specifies CASSYSDYRASNYGYTF.

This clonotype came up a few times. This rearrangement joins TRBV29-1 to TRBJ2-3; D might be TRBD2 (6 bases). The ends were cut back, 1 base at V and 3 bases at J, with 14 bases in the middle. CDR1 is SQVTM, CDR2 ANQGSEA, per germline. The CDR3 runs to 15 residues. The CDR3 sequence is CSVEGADGGTDTQYF. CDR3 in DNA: TGCAGCGTTGAAGGAGCGGACGGGGGAACAGATACGCAGTATTTT.

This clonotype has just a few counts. CDR3 sequence: CASSGTGTYEQYF. The CDR3, as DNA: TGTGCCTCGTCCGGGACAGGGACCTACGAGCAGTACTTC. The chain is built from TRBV13 and TRBJ2-7, with 9 bases fitting TRBD1. The CDR3 totals 13 residues. Germline CDR1 and CDR2: PRHDT and FYEKMQ (reference sequence). Trimming took 11 bases from V and 2 from J; bases not matched to a gene: 7. Full variable domain (missing parts from reference TRBV13 and TRBJ2-7): AAGVIQSPRHLIKEKRETATLKCYPIPRHDTVYWYQQGPGQDPQFLISFYEKMQSDKGSIPDRFSAQQFSDYHSELNMSSLELGDSALYFCASSGTGTYEQYFGPGTRLTVT.

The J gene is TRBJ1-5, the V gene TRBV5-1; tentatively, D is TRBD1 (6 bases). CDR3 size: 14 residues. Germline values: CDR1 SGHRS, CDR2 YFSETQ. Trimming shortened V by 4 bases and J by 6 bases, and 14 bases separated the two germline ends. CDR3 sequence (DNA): TGCGCCAGCAGCGCCGGGACATCTGGTCAGCCCCAGCATTTT. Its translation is CASSAGTSGQPQHF.

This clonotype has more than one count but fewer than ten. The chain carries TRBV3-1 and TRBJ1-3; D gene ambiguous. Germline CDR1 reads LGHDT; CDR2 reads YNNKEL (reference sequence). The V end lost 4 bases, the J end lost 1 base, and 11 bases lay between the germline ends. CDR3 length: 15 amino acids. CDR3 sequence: CASSRGESSGNTIYF. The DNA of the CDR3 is TGTGCCAGCAGCCGCGGGGAGTCATCTGGAAACACCATATATTTT.

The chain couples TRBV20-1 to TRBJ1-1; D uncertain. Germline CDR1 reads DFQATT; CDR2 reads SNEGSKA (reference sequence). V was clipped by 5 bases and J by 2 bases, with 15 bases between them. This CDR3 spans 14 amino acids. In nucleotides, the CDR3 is TGCAGTGCTTTTCAAGGCGGGGTCAACACTGAAGCTTTCTTT. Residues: CSAFQGGVNTEAFF.

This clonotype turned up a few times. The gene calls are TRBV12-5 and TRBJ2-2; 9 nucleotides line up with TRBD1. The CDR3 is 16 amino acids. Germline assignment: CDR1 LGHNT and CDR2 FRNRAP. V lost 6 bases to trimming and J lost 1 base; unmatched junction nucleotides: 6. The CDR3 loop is CASGPRQGVNTGELFF. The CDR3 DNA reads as TGTGCTAGTGGCCCACGACAGGGGGTGAACACCGGGGAGCTGTTTTTT.

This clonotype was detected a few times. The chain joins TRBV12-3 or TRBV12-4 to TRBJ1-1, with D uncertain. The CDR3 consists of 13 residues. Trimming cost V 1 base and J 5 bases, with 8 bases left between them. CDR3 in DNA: TGTGCCAGCAGTTTAGTAATACGGACTGAAGCTTTCTTT. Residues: CASSLVIRTEAFF.

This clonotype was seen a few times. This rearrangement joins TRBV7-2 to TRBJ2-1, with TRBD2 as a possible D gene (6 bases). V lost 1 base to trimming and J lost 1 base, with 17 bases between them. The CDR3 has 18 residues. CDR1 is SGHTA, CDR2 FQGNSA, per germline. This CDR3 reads CASSLGSRLAISYNEQFF. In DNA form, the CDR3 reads TGTGCCAGCAGCTTAGGATCACGGCTAGCGATTTCCTACAATGAGCAGTTCTTC.

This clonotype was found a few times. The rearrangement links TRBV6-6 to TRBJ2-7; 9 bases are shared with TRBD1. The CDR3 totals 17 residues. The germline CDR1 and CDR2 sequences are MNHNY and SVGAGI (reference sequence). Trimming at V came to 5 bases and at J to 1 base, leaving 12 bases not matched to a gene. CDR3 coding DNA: TGTGCCAGCAGTACTCGGGGGATCGGACAGGGGTCCTACGAGCAGTACTTC. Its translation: CASSTRGIGQGSYEQYF.

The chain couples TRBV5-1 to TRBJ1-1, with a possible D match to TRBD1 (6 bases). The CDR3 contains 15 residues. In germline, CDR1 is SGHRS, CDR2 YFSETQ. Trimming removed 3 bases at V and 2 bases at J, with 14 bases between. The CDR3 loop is CASSWLTGANTEAFF. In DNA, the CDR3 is TGCGCCAGCAGCTGGCTGACAGGAGCAAACACTGAAGCTTTCTTT. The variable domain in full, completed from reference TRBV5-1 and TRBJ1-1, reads KAGVTQTPRYLIKTRGQQVTLSCSPISGHRSVSWYQQTPGQGLQFLFEYFSETQRNKGNFPGRFSGRQFSNSRSEMNVSTLELGDSALYLCASSWLTGANTEAFFGQGTRLTVV.

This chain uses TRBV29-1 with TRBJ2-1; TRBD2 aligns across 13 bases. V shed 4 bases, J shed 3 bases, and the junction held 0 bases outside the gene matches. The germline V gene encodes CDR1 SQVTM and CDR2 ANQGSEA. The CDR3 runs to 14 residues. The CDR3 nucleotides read TGCAGCGTTGGGACTAGCGGGGGCTACAATGAGCAGTTCTTC. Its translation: CSVGTSGGYNEQFF.

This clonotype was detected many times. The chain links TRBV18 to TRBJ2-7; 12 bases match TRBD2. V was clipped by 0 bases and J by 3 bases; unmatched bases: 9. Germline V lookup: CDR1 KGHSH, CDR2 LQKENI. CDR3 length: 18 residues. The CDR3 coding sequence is TGTGCCAGCTCACCACCGGCCCCCGGACTAGCGGGATTCTACGAGCAGTACTTC. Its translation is CASSPPAPGLAGFYEQYF.

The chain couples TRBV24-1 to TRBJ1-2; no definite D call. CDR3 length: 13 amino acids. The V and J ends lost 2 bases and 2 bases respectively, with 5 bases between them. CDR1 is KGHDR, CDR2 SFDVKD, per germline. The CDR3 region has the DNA TGTGCCACCAGTGATTGGCGGAACTATGGCTACACCTTC. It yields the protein CATSDWRNYGYTF.

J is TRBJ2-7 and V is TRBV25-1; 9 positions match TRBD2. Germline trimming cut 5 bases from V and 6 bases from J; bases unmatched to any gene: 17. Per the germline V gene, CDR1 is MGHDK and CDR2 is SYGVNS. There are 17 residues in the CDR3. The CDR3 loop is CASSTPTSGYSLSEQYF. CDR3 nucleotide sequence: TGTGCCAGCAGTACCCCAACTAGCGGGTACTCCCTTTCCGAGCAGTACTTC.

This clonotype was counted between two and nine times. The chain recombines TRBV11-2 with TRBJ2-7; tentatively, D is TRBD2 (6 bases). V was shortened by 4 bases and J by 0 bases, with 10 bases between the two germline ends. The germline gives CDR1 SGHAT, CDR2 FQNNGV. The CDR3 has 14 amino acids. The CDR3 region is CASSWRVSSYEQYF. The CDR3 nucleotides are TGTGCCAGCAGCTGGAGGGTCAGCTCCTACGAGCAGTACTTC.

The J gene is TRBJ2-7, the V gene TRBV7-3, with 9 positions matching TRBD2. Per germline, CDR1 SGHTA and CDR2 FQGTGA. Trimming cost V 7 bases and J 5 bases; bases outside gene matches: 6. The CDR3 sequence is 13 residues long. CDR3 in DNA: TGTGCCAGCACTCCTAGCGGGACGCACGAGCAGTACTTC. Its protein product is CASTPSGTHEQYF.

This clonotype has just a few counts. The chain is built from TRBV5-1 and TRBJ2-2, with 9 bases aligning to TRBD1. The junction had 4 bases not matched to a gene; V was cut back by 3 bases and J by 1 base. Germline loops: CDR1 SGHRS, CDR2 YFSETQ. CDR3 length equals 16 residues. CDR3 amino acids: CASSSRGQGNTGELFF. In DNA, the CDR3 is TGCGCCAGCAGCTCACGGGGACAGGGGAACACCGGGGAGCTGTTTTTT.

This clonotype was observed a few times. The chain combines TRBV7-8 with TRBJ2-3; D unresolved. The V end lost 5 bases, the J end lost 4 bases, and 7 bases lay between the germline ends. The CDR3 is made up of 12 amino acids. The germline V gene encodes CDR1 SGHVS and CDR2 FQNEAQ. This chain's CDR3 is CASSPFSDTQYF. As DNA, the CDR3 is TGTGCCAGCAGCCCCTTCTCAGATACGCAGTATTTT. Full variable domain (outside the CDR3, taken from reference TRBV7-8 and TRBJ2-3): GAGVSQSPRYKVAKRGQDVALRCDPISGHVSLFWYQQALGQGPEFLTYFQNEAQLDKSGLPSDRFFAERPEGSVSTLKIQRTQQEDSAVYLCASSPFSDTQYFGPGTRLTVL.

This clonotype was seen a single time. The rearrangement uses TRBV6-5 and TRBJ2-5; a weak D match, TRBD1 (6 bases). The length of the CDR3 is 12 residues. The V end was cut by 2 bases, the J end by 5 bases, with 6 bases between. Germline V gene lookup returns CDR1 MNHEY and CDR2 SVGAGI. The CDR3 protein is CASSYQGETQYF. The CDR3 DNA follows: TGTGCCAGCAGTTACCAGGGGGAGACCCAGTACTTC.

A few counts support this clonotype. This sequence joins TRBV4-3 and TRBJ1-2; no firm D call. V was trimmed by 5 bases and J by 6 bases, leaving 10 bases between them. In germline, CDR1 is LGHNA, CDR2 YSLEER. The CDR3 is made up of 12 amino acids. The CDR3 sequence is CASSGPRDGYTF. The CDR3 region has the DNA TGCGCCAGCAGCGGACCTAGGGATGGCTACACCTTC.

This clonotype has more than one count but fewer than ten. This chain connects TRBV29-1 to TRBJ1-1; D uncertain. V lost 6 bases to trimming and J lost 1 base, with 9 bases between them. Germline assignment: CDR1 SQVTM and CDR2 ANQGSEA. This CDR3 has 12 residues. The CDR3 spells CSVLDGNTEAFF. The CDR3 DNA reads TGCAGCGTCTTGGACGGGAACACTGAAGCTTTCTTT.

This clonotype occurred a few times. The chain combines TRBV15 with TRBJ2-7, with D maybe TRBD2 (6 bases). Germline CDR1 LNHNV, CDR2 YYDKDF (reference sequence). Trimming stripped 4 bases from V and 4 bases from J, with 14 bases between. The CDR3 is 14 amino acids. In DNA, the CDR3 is TGTGCCACCAGCAAAGAATTGGGACTTTACGAGCAGTACTTC. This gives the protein CATSKELGLYEQYF.

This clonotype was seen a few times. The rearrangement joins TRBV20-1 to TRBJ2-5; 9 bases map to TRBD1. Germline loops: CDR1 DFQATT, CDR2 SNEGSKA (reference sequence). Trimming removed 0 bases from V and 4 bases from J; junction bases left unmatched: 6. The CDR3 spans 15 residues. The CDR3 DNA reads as TGCAGTGCTAGAGACCCGGGACAGGGAGCAGAGACCCAGTACTTC. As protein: CSARDPGQGAETQYF.

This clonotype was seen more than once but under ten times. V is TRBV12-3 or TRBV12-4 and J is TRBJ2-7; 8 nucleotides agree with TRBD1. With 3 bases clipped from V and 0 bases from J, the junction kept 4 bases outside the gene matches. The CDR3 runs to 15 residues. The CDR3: CASSFGDRSSYEQYF. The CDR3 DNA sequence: TGTGCCAGCAGTTTTGGGGACAGGAGCTCCTACGAGCAGTACTTC.

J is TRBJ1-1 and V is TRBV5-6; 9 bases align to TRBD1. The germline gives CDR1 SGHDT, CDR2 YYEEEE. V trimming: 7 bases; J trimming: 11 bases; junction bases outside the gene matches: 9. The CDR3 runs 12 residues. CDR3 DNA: TGTGCCAGCGGCGACAGGGGGATGAAGGCTTTCTTT. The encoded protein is CASGDRGMKAFF.

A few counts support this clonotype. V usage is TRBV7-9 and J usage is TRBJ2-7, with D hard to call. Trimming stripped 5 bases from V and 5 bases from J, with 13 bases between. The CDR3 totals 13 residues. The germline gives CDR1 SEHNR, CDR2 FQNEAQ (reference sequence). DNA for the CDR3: TGTGCCAGCAGCCCAACACTGGACCACGAGCAGTACTTC. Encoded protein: CASSPTLDHEQYF.

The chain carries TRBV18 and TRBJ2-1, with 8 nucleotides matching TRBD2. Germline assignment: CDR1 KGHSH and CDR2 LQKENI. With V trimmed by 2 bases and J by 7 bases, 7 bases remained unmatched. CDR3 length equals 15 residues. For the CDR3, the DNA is TGTGCCAGCTCACCATCGCGGGGGGATGTGAATGAGCAGTTCTTC. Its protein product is CASSPSRGDVNEQFF.

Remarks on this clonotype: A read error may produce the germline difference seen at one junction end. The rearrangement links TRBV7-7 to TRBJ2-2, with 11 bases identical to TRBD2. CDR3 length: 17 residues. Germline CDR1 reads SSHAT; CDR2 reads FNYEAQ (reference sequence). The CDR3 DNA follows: TGTGCTAGCAGCTTAGAGATTGGGACTAGCGGAACCGGGGAGCTGTTTTTT. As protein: CASSLEIGTSGTGELFF.

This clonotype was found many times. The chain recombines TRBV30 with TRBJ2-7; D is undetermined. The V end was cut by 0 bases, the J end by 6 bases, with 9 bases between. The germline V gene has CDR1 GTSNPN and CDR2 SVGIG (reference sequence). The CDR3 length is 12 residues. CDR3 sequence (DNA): TGTGCCTGGAGTGTAACGGCAGTCGAGCAGTACTTC. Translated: CAWSVTAVEQYF.

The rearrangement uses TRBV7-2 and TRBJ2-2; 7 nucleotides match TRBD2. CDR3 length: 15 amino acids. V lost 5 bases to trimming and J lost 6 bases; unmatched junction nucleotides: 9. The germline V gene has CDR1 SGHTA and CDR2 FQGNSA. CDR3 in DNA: TGTGCCAGCAGCCAATCGCGACTAGCCGCCGGGGAGCTGTTTTTT. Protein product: CASSQSRLAAGELFF.

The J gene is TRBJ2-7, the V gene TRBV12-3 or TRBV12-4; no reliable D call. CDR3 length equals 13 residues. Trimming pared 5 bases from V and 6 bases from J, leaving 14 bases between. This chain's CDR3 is CASSPMGTGEQYF. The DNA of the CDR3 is TGTGCCAGCAGTCCGATGGGAACGGGCGAGCAGTACTTC.